These 22 T cell receptor beta chains originate from one sample sequenced in a study of CD8 T cells in Susac syndrome. Reverse transcription of roughly 0.5 to 1 ug RNA was carried out with random hexamers. TCRdb re-called the immunoSEQ multiplex PCR reads with MiXCR, one entry per CDR3 protein. This table has under 200,000 distinct CDR3 sequences, around 96% appearing once. The sequencing input was CD4+ T cells from PBMCs. Receptors were obtained from a human donor with Susac syndrome.

The table lists this clonotype with a count of one. The chain employs TRBV25-1 and TRBJ2-5; no firm D call. Deletions cut 4 bases from V and 3 bases from J, with 18 bases between. Germline assignment: CDR1 MGHDK and CDR2 SYGVNS. The CDR3 is 16 amino acids. CDR3 loop: CASSGSWSPSKETQYF. The CDR3 DNA reads as TGTGCCAGCAGTGGGAGTTGGAGCCCCTCGAAAGAGACCCAGTACTTC. Filled out from reference TRBV25-1 and TRBJ2-5, the complete variable domain reads EADIYQTPRYLVIGTGKKITLECSQTMGHDKMYWYQQDPGMELHLIHYSYGVNSTEKGDLSSESTVSRIRTEHFPLTLESARPSHTSQYLCASSGSWSPSKETQYFGPGTRLLVL.

The chain combines TRBV14 with TRBJ1-1; no definite D call. V was cut by 0 bases and J by 1 base, with 9 bases left in between. CDR1 is SGHDN and CDR2 is FVKESK in the germline V gene. The CDR3 is 15 amino acids. CDR3 residues: CASSQDAVPNTEAFF. In DNA, the CDR3 is TGTGCCAGCAGCCAAGATGCAGTCCCGAACACTGAAGCTTTCTTT.

V is TRBV12-3 or TRBV12-4 and J is TRBJ2-7; D gene ambiguous. This CDR3 has 12 residues. V was pared by 3 bases and J by 7 bases, with 10 bases between. DNA of the CDR3: TGTGCCAGCAGTTTCCGCCTCCGGGAGCAGTACTTC. This translates into CASSFRLREQYF.

This clonotype was counted a few times. The J gene is TRBJ2-2, the V gene TRBV7-2; D gene unclear. The CDR3 is 12 residues long. The germline V and J ends were trimmed by 2 bases and 9 bases, with 7 bases remaining between them. CDR1 is SGHTA, CDR2 FQGNSA, per germline. This CDR3 is CASSLLVRELFF. CDR3 DNA sequence: TGTGCCAGCAGCTTACTAGTCAGGGAGCTGTTTTTT.

A single count supports this clonotype. The rearrangement uses TRBV5-4 and TRBJ1-2; D is undetermined. V shed 3 bases and J shed 7 bases, with 10 bases lying between them. There are 12 residues in the CDR3. CDR1 is SGHNT, CDR2 YYREEE, per germline (reference sequence). The CDR3 DNA reads as TGTGCCAGCAGCTCAGGATCTGGTGGCTACACCTTC. It yields the protein CASSSGSGGYTF.

This CDR3 is CASSLEVAQYF. The CDR3 nucleotides are TGTGCCAGCAGCTTAGAAGTGGCGCAGTATTTT. The V call is TRBV7-2, the J call TRBJ2-3, with D unclear. Trimming took 1 base from V and 10 from J, leaving 6 bases between them. Germline lookup yields CDR1 SGHTA and CDR2 FQGNSA. This CDR3 is 11 amino acids long.

The V call is TRBV24-1, the J call TRBJ2-3, with TRBD2 matching over 12 bases. The ends lost 4 bases at V and 4 bases at J; junction bases unmatched: 8. The length of the CDR3 is 17 residues. Germline CDR1 is KGHDR and CDR2 is SFDVKD. The CDR3 protein is CATSDWGLAGRADTQYF. In DNA, the CDR3 is TGTGCCACCAGTGACTGGGGACTAGCGGGCCGGGCAGATACGCAGTATTTT.

V gene TRBV11-2 combines with J gene TRBJ2-3; D unclear. The CDR3 is made up of 13 amino acids. CDR1 and CDR2 (germline): SGHAT, FQNNGV. Deletions cut 0 bases from V and 13 bases from J, with 14 bases between. CDR3 in DNA: TGTGCCAGCAGCTTAGAAAGTTTGGCGGTGAAGTATTTT. Its translation: CASSLESLAVKYF.

The chain employs TRBV24-1 and TRBJ2-7; weak D call: TRBD2 (6 bases). The germline V and J ends were trimmed by 4 bases and 9 bases, with 15 bases remaining between them. Per germline, CDR1 KGHDR and CDR2 SFDVKD. The CDR3 totals 13 residues. The CDR3 protein is CATSEGGTPRQYF. The CDR3 region has the DNA TGTGCCACCAGTGAGGGCGGGACCCCCAGGCAGTACTTC.

The chain combines TRBV24-1 with TRBJ2-1, with D perhaps matching TRBD1 (6 bases). V was trimmed by 1 base and J by 8 bases, leaving 11 bases between them. From germline, CDR1 is KGHDR and CDR2 SFDVKD. This CDR3 is 14 amino acids long. The CDR3 is CATSDLGGSDEQFF. The CDR3 DNA reads TGTGCCACCAGTGATTTAGGGGGAAGTGATGAGCAGTTCTTC.

V and J are TRBV25-1 and TRBJ1-1, with D possibly TRBD1 on 5 matching bases. The CDR3 has 15 residues. The V end lost 1 base, the J end lost 6 bases, and 15 bases lay between the germline ends. Looked up from germline, CDR1 is MGHDK and CDR2 is SYGVNS. This CDR3 reads CASSELLGSGAEAFF. The CDR3 DNA sequence: TGTGCCAGCAGTGAATTGCTAGGGTCGGGGGCTGAAGCTTTCTTT.

The V call is TRBV6-5, the J call TRBJ2-5; the D gene is possibly TRBD1 (6 bases). The CDR3 consists of 13 residues. Trimming shortened V by 10 bases and J by 4 bases, and 16 bases separated the two germline ends. Germline values: CDR1 MNHEY, CDR2 SVGAGI. CDR3 residues: CATSSRGVETQYF. The CDR3 bases are TGTGCCACCTCGTCCAGGGGAGTAGAGACCCAGTACTTC.

This clonotype came up a few times. The V call is TRBV3-1, the J call TRBJ2-5; D not certain. This CDR3 region has 12 residues. Trimming took off 3 bases at V and 3 bases at J, with 5 bases between the two ends. Germline loops: CDR1 LGHDT, CDR2 YNNKEL (reference sequence). CDR3 bases: TGTGCCAGCAGCCATCCCAAAGAGACCCAGTACTTC. Its protein product is CASSHPKETQYF.

The CDR3 loop is CASSTTNTGELFF. In DNA, the CDR3 is TGTGCCAGCAGCACCACGAACACCGGGGAGCTGTTTTTT. This chain connects TRBV5-4 to TRBJ2-2; D gene ambiguous. Trimming cost V 4 bases and J 0 bases, with 4 bases left between them. There are 13 residues in the CDR3. Germline values: CDR1 SGHNT, CDR2 YYREEE (reference sequence).

The rearrangement joins TRBV15 to TRBJ1-2; 8 bases map to TRBD1. This CDR3 has 15 amino acids. Germline V lookup: CDR1 LNHNV, CDR2 YYDKDF (reference sequence). V lost 0 bases and J lost 8; bases outside the gene matches: 8. CDR3 sequence reads: CATSRDGRSGGGYTF. In nucleotides, the CDR3 is TGTGCCACCAGCAGAGATGGTCGATCAGGGGGCGGCTACACCTTC.

The chain links TRBV29-1 to TRBJ2-1, with TRBD2 matching 7 bases. Germline CDR1 reads SQVTM; CDR2 reads ANQGSEA. The CDR3 totals 14 residues. After removal of 4 bases from V and 2 bases from J, the junction contained 5 bases not matched to a gene. The CDR3 here is CSVVGGSAYNEQFF. DNA of the CDR3: TGCAGCGTTGTCGGGGGGAGTGCCTACAATGAGCAGTTCTTC.

V gene TRBV11-1 combines with J gene TRBJ2-2; unclear D gene. The CDR3 totals 14 residues. Germline lookup yields CDR1 SGHAT and CDR2 FQDESV (reference sequence). Trimming took off 2 bases at V and 6 bases at J, with 10 bases between the two ends. The CDR3, as DNA: TGTGCCAGCAGCTTAACGGTCCCCCCCGGGGAGCTGTTTTTT. Translation gives CASSLTVPPGELFF.

The CDR3 bases are TGTGCCAGCAGCGAAGGGGCGGGAACTCGCAATGAGCAGTTCTTC. This gives the protein CASSEGAGTRNEQFF. This rearrangement joins TRBV28 to TRBJ2-1, with D possibly matching TRBD2 (6 bases). Trimming took 6 bases from V and 6 from J, leaving 18 bases between them. The V gene's germline CDR1 is MDHEN and CDR2 SYDVKM. There are 15 residues in the CDR3. Full variable domain (rest looked up from reference TRBV28 and TRBJ2-1): DVKVTQSSRYLVKRTGEKVFLECVQDMDHENMFWYRQDPGLGLRLIYFSYDVKMKEKGDIPEGYSVSREKKERFSLILESASTNQTSMYLCASSEGAGTRNEQFFGPGTRLTVL.

The CDR3 sequence: CASSLDVDEQYV. In DNA, the CDR3 is TGTGCCAGCAGCTTAGATGTGGACGAGCAGTACGTC. The chain joins TRBV7-8 to TRBJ2-7; D uncertain. In germline, CDR1 is SGHVS, CDR2 FQNEAQ. Trimming cost V 1 base and J 5 bases, with 6 bases left between them. The CDR3 has 12 amino acids.

This rearrangement joins TRBV2 to TRBJ2-7; 8 bases line up with TRBD1. After removal of 7 bases from V and 7 bases from J, the junction contained 9 bases not matched to a gene. Germline CDR1 SNHLY, CDR2 FYNNEI. The CDR3 consists of 13 residues. CDR3 in amino acids: CASKRTGLAEQYF. In DNA, the CDR3 is TGTGCCAGCAAAAGGACAGGGCTCGCGGAGCAGTACTTC. Using reference TRBV2 and TRBJ2-7 for the parts outside the CDR3, the full variable domain is EPEVTQTPSHQVTQMGQEVILRCVPISNHLYFYWYRQILGQKVEFLVSFYNNEISEKSEIFDDQFSVERPDGSNFTLKIRSTKLEDSAMYFCASKRTGLAEQYFGPGTRLTVT.

The genes are TRBV24-1 and TRBJ2-5; D unclear. V dropped 3 bases and J dropped 2 bases, with 9 bases sitting between them. Germline V gene data show CDR1 as KGHDR and CDR2 as SFDVKD. The CDR3 contains 14 residues. DNA for the CDR3: TGTGCCACCAGTGATCCTGACATACAAGAGACCCAGTACTTC. Amino acid sequence: CATSDPDIQETQYF.

The V and J genes are TRBV4-3 and TRBJ2-3; no clear D. The CDR3 spans 13 residues. CDR1 and CDR2 (germline): LGHNA, YSLEER. Deletions cut 2 bases from V and 3 bases from J, with 6 bases between. CDR3 nucleotide sequence: TGCGCCAGCAGCCAATCCCAGACAGATACGCAGTATTTT. This codes for CASSQSQTDTQYF.